This paragraph reports one T cell receptor beta chain. The target antigen is unknown. The data were taken from a study of cytomegalovirus exposure and HLA in healthy donors. Germline CDR1 SGHAT, CDR2 FQDESV (reference sequence). Trimming took 3 bases from V and 2 from J, leaving 17 bases between them. The CDR3 is made up of 16 amino acids. Researchers ran the PCR with 60 Vbeta and 13 Jbeta primers. Using immunoSEQ multiplex PCR, the repertoire was profiled, and TCRdb retains in-frame clones only, with some absent. Here the sample spans about 150,000 clones, 82% being singletons. The study's findings and limits: Researchers counted 180 or so TCR beta chains as cytomegalovirus-associated. In a later analysis, parvovirus B19, influenza, CMV and Epstein-Barr virus appeared linked to several top co-occurrence clusters.

This receptor was taken from a male donor in good health and CMV-seronegative. The sample was PBMCs. The V call is TRBV11-1, the J call TRBJ2-7, with D perhaps matching TRBD2 (5 bases). The CDR3 DNA sequence: TGTGCCAGCAGCTTTCTAGACCCCGGGGTCACCTACGAGCAGTACTTC. Amino acids: CASSFLDPGVTYEQYF.